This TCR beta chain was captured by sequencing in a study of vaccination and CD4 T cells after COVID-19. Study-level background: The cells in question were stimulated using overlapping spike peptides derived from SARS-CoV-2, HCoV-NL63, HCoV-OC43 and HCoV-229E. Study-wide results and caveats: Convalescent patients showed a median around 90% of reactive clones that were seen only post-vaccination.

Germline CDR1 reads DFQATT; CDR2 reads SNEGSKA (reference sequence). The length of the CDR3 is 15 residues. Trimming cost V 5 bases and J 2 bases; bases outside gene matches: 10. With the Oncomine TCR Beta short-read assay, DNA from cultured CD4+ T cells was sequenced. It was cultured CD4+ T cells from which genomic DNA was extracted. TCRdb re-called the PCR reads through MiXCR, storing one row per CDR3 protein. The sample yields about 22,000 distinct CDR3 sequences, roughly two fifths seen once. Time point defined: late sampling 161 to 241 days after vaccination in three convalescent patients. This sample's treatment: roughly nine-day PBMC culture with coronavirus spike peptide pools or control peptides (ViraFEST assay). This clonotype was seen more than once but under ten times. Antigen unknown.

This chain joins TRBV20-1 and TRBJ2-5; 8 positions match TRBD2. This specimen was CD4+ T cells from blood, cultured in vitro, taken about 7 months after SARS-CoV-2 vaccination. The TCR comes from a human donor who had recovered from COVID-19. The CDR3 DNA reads TGCAGTGCTTTTAACAGCGGGGGTGGGCAAGAGACCCAGTACTTC. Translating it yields CSAFNSGGGQETQYF.